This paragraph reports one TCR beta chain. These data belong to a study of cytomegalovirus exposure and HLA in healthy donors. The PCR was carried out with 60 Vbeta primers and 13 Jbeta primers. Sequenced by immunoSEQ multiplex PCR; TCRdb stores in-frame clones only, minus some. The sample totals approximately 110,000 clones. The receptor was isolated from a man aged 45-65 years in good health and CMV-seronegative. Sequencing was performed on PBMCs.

The CDR3 sequence: CASSPPSGWPGELFF. CDR3 nucleotides: TGTGCCAGCTCACCACCTTCAGGGTGGCCCGGGGAGCTGTTTTTT. The rearrangement joins TRBV18 to TRBJ2-2, with a possible D match to TRBD1 (5 bases). In germline, CDR1 is KGHSH, CDR2 LQKENI. This CDR3 spans 15 amino acids. Between the trimmed V and J ends, which lost 0 bases and 6 bases, there was a span of 11 bases.